The 29 T cell receptor beta chains below come from one sample, sequenced in a study of blood T cell repertoires in COVID-19. This table comes from immunoSEQ multiplex PCR, and its TCRdb copy is limited to in-frame clones, with some not included. The sample carries about 120,000 clones, 81% recorded once. The sequencing input was peripheral blood. The receptors were sampled from a man over 45 with acute or convalescent COVID-19.

This chain uses TRBV28 with TRBJ1-5; no firm D call. V was trimmed by 6 bases and J by 0 bases, leaving 24 bases between them. The CDR3 has 19 residues. Germline V gene sequence: CDR1 MDHEN, CDR2 SYDVKM. CDR3 DNA sequence: TGTGCCAGCAGCCCATTGGCGGGGTCCATCCGCTATAGCAATCAGCCCCAGCATTTT. This codes for CASSPLAGSIRYSNQPQHF.

The chain uses TRBV5-1 and TRBJ2-4, with D hard to call. There are 15 residues in the CDR3. The germline V gene has CDR1 SGHRS and CDR2 YFSETQ. V lost 0 bases, J lost 3 bases, and 10 bases lay in between. In DNA form, the CDR3 reads TGCGCCAGCAGCTTGGATGCTGCAGACAAAAACATTCAGTACTTC. This encodes CASSLDAADKNIQYF.

V gene TRBV5-4 combines with J gene TRBJ2-3; TRBD2 agrees at 10 bases. The CDR3 contains 15 residues. J lost 0 bases, V lost 4 bases, and 2 bases had no gene match. CDR1 and CDR2 (germline): SGHNT, YYREEE (reference sequence). The CDR3 sequence: CASSIAGGSTDTQYF. In DNA, the CDR3 is TGTGCCAGCAGCATAGCGGGGGGCAGCACAGATACGCAGTATTTT.

The V call is TRBV2, the J call TRBJ2-7, with D possibly TRBD2 on 6 matching bases. The germline gives CDR1 SNHLY, CDR2 FYNNEI. This CDR3 is 12 amino acids long. Trimming left V 2 bases short and J 4 bases short, with 6 bases between. The DNA of the CDR3 is TGTGCCAGCAGTGAAAGCGGGTACGAGCAGTACGTC. Amino acid sequence: CASSESGYEQYV.

The chain couples TRBV7-2 to TRBJ1-6; maybe TRBD1 (6 bases). The CDR3 has 15 residues. Germline CDR1 SGHTA, CDR2 FQGNSA. Trimming removed 3 bases at V and 7 bases at J, with 13 bases between. The CDR3 loop reads CASSFHRVGNSPLHF. The CDR3 DNA reads TGTGCCAGCAGCTTCCACAGGGTAGGGAATTCACCCCTCCACTTT.

The rearrangement uses TRBV3-1 (or the pseudogene TRBV3-2) and TRBJ1-2, with a weak D call TRBD1 (5 bases). V was clipped by 0 bases and J by 10 bases, with 18 bases between them. CDR1 and CDR2 (germline): LGHDT, YNNKEL (reference sequence). The CDR3 extends over 15 amino acids. The CDR3 DNA is TGTGCCAGCAGCCAAGATACGGCCCTGACAGATATCTACACCTTC. It yields the protein CASSQDTALTDIYTF.

This clone was picked up a small number of times. The chain is built from TRBV16 and TRBJ1-1; 9 bases map to TRBD1. This CDR3 has 14 amino acids. Germline CDR1 KGHSY, CDR2 FQNENV. The V gene end was trimmed by 7 bases and the J gene end by 1 base; junction bases not matched to a gene: 4. CDR3 sequence: CASKNRGRNTEAFF. The CDR3 nucleotides are TGTGCCAGCAAGAACAGGGGGCGGAACACTGAAGCTTTCTTT.

This clone has only a few counts. The gene calls are TRBV5-1 and TRBJ2-7; 8 bases map to TRBD1. There are 13 residues in the CDR3. Germline lookup yields CDR1 SGHRS and CDR2 YFSETQ. V trimming: 2 bases; J trimming: 5 bases; junction bases outside the gene matches: 3. CDR3: CASSLWTGNEQYV. The CDR3 bases are TGCGCCAGCAGCTTATGGACAGGGAACGAGCAGTACGTC.

The chain has TRBV5-4 and TRBJ1-2; 11 bases map to TRBD1. The CDR3 covers 16 residues. V dropped 4 bases and J dropped 4; count of bases not matched to a gene: 9. Germline CDR1 is SGHNT and CDR2 is YYREEE (reference sequence). CDR3 nucleotides: TGTGCCAGCAGCAGCAGGACAGGGGGCGACAGCTATGGCTACACCTTC. Translating it yields CASSSRTGGDSYGYTF.

This chain uses TRBV5-1 with TRBJ1-1; TRBD1 aligns across 10 bases. There are 17 residues in the CDR3. V lost 4 bases to trimming and J lost 1 base; unmatched junction nucleotides: 10. Germline loops: CDR1 SGHRS, CDR2 YFSETQ. The CDR3 loop reads CASSPGDRGWENTEAFF. DNA for the CDR3: TGCGCCAGCAGCCCGGGGGACAGGGGATGGGAGAACACTGAAGCTTTCTTT.

This rearrangement joins TRBV9 to TRBJ1-6, with TRBD1 matching 7 bases. This CDR3 spans 15 amino acids. V lost 0 bases, J lost 6 bases, and 3 bases stayed unmatched. Germline V gene lookup returns CDR1 SGDLS and CDR2 YYNGEE. CDR3 in amino acids: CASSVEGQPNSPLHF. The CDR3 DNA reads as TGTGCCAGCAGCGTAGAGGGACAGCCTAATTCACCCCTCCACTTT. The complete variable domain, with remaining parts taken from reference TRBV9 and TRBJ1-6, reads DSGVTQTPKHLITATGQRVTLRCSPRSGDLSVYWYQQSLDQGLQFLIQYYNGEERAKGNILERFSAQQFPDLHSELNLSSLELGDSALYFCASSVEGQPNSPLHFGNGTRLTVT.

This clone was detected a few times. The CDR3 DNA reads TGTGCCAGCAGCCCGGGACAGGTGGGGACAGATACGCAGTATTTT. Its protein product is CASSPGQVGTDTQYF. The chain recombines TRBV11-3 with TRBJ2-3; the match to TRBD1 covers 8 bases. CDR1 is SGHNT, CDR2 YENEEA, per germline. V lost 5 bases and J lost 3; bases outside the gene matches: 7. CDR3 length: 15 residues.

The gene calls are TRBV2 and TRBJ2-3; 12 nucleotides line up with TRBD2. Germline trimming cut 7 bases from V and 5 bases from J; bases unmatched to any gene: 7. Germline CDR1 is SNHLY and CDR2 is FYNNEI. The CDR3 runs to 15 residues. CDR3 sequence reads: CASTLTSGGGDTQYF. In DNA form, the CDR3 reads TGTGCCAGCACCTTGACTAGCGGGGGAGGAGATACGCAGTATTTT.

This chain connects TRBV12-1 to TRBJ1-2; the table's TRBD1 call for D was not verified on the DNA. TRBV12-1 is flagged as a pseudogene. The CDR3 covers 14 residues. Here the CDR3 DNA reads TGTGCCAGCAGCTTTCACAGGGGATTAGGAGGCTACACCTTC. Protein product: CASSFHRGLGGYTF.

V usage is TRBV19 and J usage is TRBJ1-1; TRBD1 might be the D (5 bases). The CDR3 is made up of 15 amino acids. Germline lookup yields CDR1 LNHDA and CDR2 SQIVND (reference sequence). The germline V and J ends were trimmed by 3 bases and 5 bases, with 16 bases remaining between them. CDR3 in amino acids: CASSMGSGLRTEAFF. DNA for the CDR3: TGTGCCAGTAGTATGGGGTCAGGGCTAAGGACTGAAGCTTTCTTT.

The V and J genes are TRBV6-4 and TRBJ1-2; D is ambiguous. The germline gives CDR1 MRHNA, CDR2 SNTAGT. This CDR3 contains 12 residues. Trimming took off 6 bases at V and 5 bases at J, with 10 bases between the two ends. The CDR3 DNA follows: TGTGCCAGCAGCCCATCAGTATATGGCTACACCTTC. Residues: CASSPSVYGYTF.

The gene calls are TRBV19 and TRBJ1-5, with D unclear. Trimming left V 7 bases short and J 6 bases short, with 16 bases between. This CDR3 has 14 residues. CDR1 and CDR2 from the germline V gene are LNHDA and SQIVND (reference sequence). In nucleotides, the CDR3 is TGTGCCAGTACCCGAGGGAAAGGGCCTCAGCCCCAGCATTTT. As protein: CASTRGKGPQPQHF.

V usage is TRBV6-4 and J usage is TRBJ2-7; 9 nucleotides line up with TRBD1. J lost 1 base, V lost 7 bases, and 17 bases had no gene match. CDR3 size: 18 residues. CDR1 is MRHNA, CDR2 SNTAGT, per germline. The CDR3 sequence: CASTRPGTGPKPSYEQYV. CDR3 DNA sequence: TGTGCCAGCACTCGACCCGGGACAGGGCCCAAACCTTCCTACGAGCAGTACGTC.

This chain uses TRBV6-5 with TRBJ1-2, with TRBD1 matching 7 bases. From germline, CDR1 is MNHEY and CDR2 SVGAGI. The CDR3 covers 15 residues. V dropped 5 bases and J dropped 5; count of bases not matched to a gene: 11. CDR3 loop: CASSPAPGTAYGYTF. CDR3 nucleotides: TGTGCCAGCAGTCCCGCCCCCGGGACAGCATATGGCTACACCTTC.

The chain has TRBV19 and TRBJ2-1; possible D gene TRBD1, 7 bases. The CDR3 runs 15 residues. Trimming removed 6 bases at V and 1 base at J, with 13 bases between. Germline lookup yields CDR1 LNHDA and CDR2 SQIVND (reference sequence). CDR3 amino acids: CASSPQGRSYNEQFF. The CDR3 DNA sequence: TGTGCCAGTAGCCCACAGGGGAGGTCCTACAATGAGCAGTTCTTC.

Only a few counts were recorded for this clone. The rearrangement joins TRBV28 to TRBJ2-3, with 7 bases identical to TRBD2. Germline CDR1 reads MDHEN; CDR2 reads SYDVKM. J lost 1 base, V lost 3 bases, and 4 bases had no gene match. This CDR3 comprises 15 residues. In DNA form, the CDR3 reads TGTGCCAGCAGTTTCACTAGCGCAGGCACAGATACGCAGTATTTT. It encodes CASSFTSAGTDTQYF.

The DNA of the CDR3 is TGTGCCAGCAGCTTATTGGGCACAGGGGTGAACACTGAAGCTTTCTTT. Translated: CASSLLGTGVNTEAFF. The V gene is TRBV7-2, the J gene TRBJ1-1; 7 bases align to TRBD1. The CDR3 extends over 16 amino acids. Germline CDR1 is SGHTA and CDR2 is FQGNSA. Trimming cost V 2 bases and J 0 bases; bases outside gene matches: 6.

The J gene is TRBJ1-3, the V gene TRBV21-1. TRBV21-1 is a documented pseudogene. The CDR3 length is 17 residues. CDR3 bases: TGTGCCAGCATCCAAGGTTACGGAGGGCTCTCTGGAAACACCATATATTTT. Translated, it gives CASIQGYGGLSGNTIYF.

V gene TRBV19 combines with J gene TRBJ2-3, with 8 bases aligning to TRBD2. CDR3 size: 15 residues. The junction had 7 bases not matched to a gene; V was cut back by 5 bases and J by 3 bases. Germline loops: CDR1 LNHDA, CDR2 SQIVND (reference sequence). CDR3 DNA sequence: TGTGCCAGTAGTTTACTACTAGCGGAGACAGATACGCAGTATTTT. Translation gives CASSLLLAETDTQYF.

The J gene is TRBJ1-2, the V gene TRBV29-1, with a tentative D call TRBD1 (6 bases). Germline V CDR1 and CDR2: SQVTM, ANQGSEA. V lost 4 bases, J lost 7 bases, and 10 bases lay in between. This CDR3 has 11 residues. CDR3 amino acids: CSVVQGGGYTF. The CDR3 bases are TGCAGCGTTGTACAGGGTGGTGGCTACACCTTC.

The chain employs TRBV21-1 and TRBJ2-4; the table's TRBD2 call for D was not verified on the DNA. TRBV21-1 is a pseudogene locus. This CDR3 region has 17 residues. CDR3 bases: TGTGCCAGCAGTACAAGGGTGGAGCGGGGGGGCGTTGGCATTCAGTACTTC. It translates to CASSTRVERGGVGIQYF.

The V and J genes are TRBV6-5 and TRBJ1-1; 7 nucleotides line up with TRBD1. The CDR3 is made up of 11 amino acids. The ends lost 6 bases at V and 10 bases at J; junction bases unmatched: 5. Germline CDR1 is MNHEY and CDR2 is SVGAGI. The CDR3 DNA reads as TGTGCCAGCAGCAATCAGGGGGGAGCTTTCTTT. It is translated as CASSNQGGAFF.

The chain couples TRBV10-3 to TRBJ1-1; the match to TRBD1 covers 7 bases. Germline lookup yields CDR1 ENHRY and CDR2 SYGVKD. With 3 bases clipped from V and 3 bases from J, the junction kept 7 bases outside the gene matches. CDR3 size: 15 residues. CDR3 region: CAISENRGRDTEAFF. As DNA, the CDR3 is TGTGCCATCAGTGAAAACAGGGGACGGGACACTGAAGCTTTCTTT.

This chain links TRBV12-3 or TRBV12-4 with TRBJ2-1; D ambiguous. The CDR3 totals 13 residues. The V end lost 3 bases, the J end lost 9 bases, and 12 bases lay between the germline ends. Here the CDR3 reads CASSFSLVPEQFF. The CDR3, as DNA: TGTGCCAGCAGTTTTAGTTTGGTACCTGAGCAGTTCTTC.